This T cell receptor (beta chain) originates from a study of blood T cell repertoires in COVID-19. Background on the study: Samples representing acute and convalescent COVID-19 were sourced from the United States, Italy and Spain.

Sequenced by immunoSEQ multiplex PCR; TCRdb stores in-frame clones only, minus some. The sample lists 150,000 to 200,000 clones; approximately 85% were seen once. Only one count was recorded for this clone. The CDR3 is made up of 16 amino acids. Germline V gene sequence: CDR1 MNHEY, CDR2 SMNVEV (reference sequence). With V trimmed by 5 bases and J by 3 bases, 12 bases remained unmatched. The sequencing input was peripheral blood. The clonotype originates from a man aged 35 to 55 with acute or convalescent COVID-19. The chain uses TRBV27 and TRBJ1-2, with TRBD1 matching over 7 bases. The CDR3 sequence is CASSIGTASLYYGYTF. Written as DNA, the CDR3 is TGTGCCAGCAGTATTGGGACAGCAAGCCTGTACTATGGCTACACCTTC.